The rows below give T cell receptor beta chains drawn from one sample of a study of T cell responses to AZD1222 COVID-19 vaccine. Using immunoSEQ multiplex PCR, the repertoire was profiled, and TCRdb retains in-frame clones only, with some absent. The table has 120,000 to 150,000 clones, 85% to 95% seen once; the top ten hold under 2%. This material consisted of peripheral blood, taken on day 0 of AZD1222 vaccination. All receptors come from an adult in good health. Both conserved end residues are part of each CDR3. The order of the fields is V gene, clone size, J gene, D gene, CDR3 protein, CDR3 DNA. A D gene is named only where the DNA matches it firmly. Only part of the rows carry a size: once, few, many, or a class if the clone is expanded.

V: TRBV29-1
size: .
J: TRBJ2-7
D: .
CDR3: CSARTASYEQYF
DNA: TGCAGCGCCCGCACGGCATCTTACGAGCAGTACTTC

V: TRBV5-6
size: .
J: TRBJ2-7
D: TRBD1
CDR3: CASSFDRGGHEQYF
DNA: TGTGCCAGCAGTTTTGACAGGGGTGGGCACGAGCAGTACTTC

V: TRBV6-1
size: .
J: TRBJ1-1
D: .
CDR3: CASSEMAGRNTEAFF
DNA: TGTGCCAGCAGTGAAATGGCAGGCCGGAACACTGAAGCTTTCTTT

V: TRBV27
size: .
J: TRBJ1-4
D: .
CDR3: CASSKRPPVLDEKLFF
DNA: TGTGCCAGCTCCAAAAGGCCTCCAGTATTAGATGAAAAACTGTTTTTT

V: TRBV7-2
size: .
J: TRBJ1-1
D: .
CDR3: CASSLVMSTEAFF
DNA: TGTGCCAGCAGCTTAGTGATGAGCACTGAAGCTTTCTTT

V: TRBV2
size: once
J: TRBJ2-2
D: TRBD1
CDR3: CASRTGAYTGELFF
DNA: TGTGCCAGTAGGACAGGGGCGTACACCGGGGAGCTGTTTTTT

V: TRBV7-3
size: .
J: TRBJ2-5
D: TRBD1
CDR3: CASSSNTGTGETQYF
DNA: TGTGCCAGCAGCTCCAACACCGGGACAGGAGAGACCCAGTACTTC

V: TRBV6-5
size: few
J: TRBJ1-5
D: .
CDR3: CASSYSPRTDWHF
DNA: TGTGCCAGCAGTTACTCCCCACGGACCGATTGGCATTTT

V: TRBV5-5
size: .
J: TRBJ1-6
D: TRBD1
CDR3: CASRPGTGASPLHF
DNA: TGTGCCAGCAGACCGGGTACAGGGGCTTCACCCCTCCACTTT

V: TRBV20-1
size: once
J: TRBJ1-2
D: .
CDR3: CSASRGNGYTF
DNA: TGCAGTGCCAGCAGGGGAAATGGCTACACCTTC

V: TRBV19
size: .
J: TRBJ2-3
D: .
CDR3: CASSTQGSTDTQYF
DNA: TGTGCCAGTAGTACCCAAGGGAGCACAGATACGCAGTATTTT

V: TRBV3-1/TRBV3-2
size: .
J: TRBJ2-3
D: .
CDR3: CASSLQGAQYF
DNA: TGTGCCAGCAGCTTACAGGGAGCGCAGTATTTT

V: TRBV11-2
size: .
J: TRBJ2-7
D: TRBD2
CDR3: CASSPTSGRKYF
DNA: TGTGCCAGCAGCCCAACTAGCGGGAGGAAGTACTTC

V: TRBV6-6
size: once
J: TRBJ1-1
D: TRBD1
CDR3: CASSRQGLSTEAFF
DNA: TGTGCCAGCAGTCGACAGGGGCTGAGCACTGAAGCTTTCTTT

V: TRBV5-1
size: .
J: TRBJ1-4
D: .
CDR3: CASSSTYATNEKLFF
DNA: TGCGCCAGCAGCAGCACATATGCAACTAATGAAAAACTGTTTTTT

V: TRBV19
size: .
J: TRBJ1-5
D: .
CDR3: CASKVGHNSNQPQHF
DNA: TGTGCCAGTAAAGTGGGCCACAATAGCAATCAGCCCCAGCATTTT

V: TRBV10-3
size: .
J: TRBJ2-1
D: TRBD2
CDR3: CAISPGTSGRAEQFF
DNA: TGTGCCATCAGTCCCGGGACTAGCGGGCGGGCTGAGCAGTTCTTC

V: TRBV29-1
size: .
J: TRBJ2-1
D: .
CDR3: CSVDRRLTSSYNEQFF
DNA: TGCAGCGTTGACCGGCGTTTGACTAGCTCCTACAATGAGCAGTTCTTC

V: TRBV6-5
size: .
J: TRBJ1-5
D: .
CDR3: CASRRGRDQPQHF
DNA: TGTGCCAGCAGGCGGGGTCGGGATCAGCCCCAGCATTTT